The 14 T cell receptor beta chains in this list originate from one sample, sequenced in a study of T cells in Graves' hyperthyroidism and ophthalmopathy. The CDR3 regions of TCR beta were amplified from RNA transcripts. In the first-round RT-PCR of the TCR CDR3, the HTBI primer set was used. TCRdb reanalysed the multiplex PCR reads using MiXCR and keeps one entry per CDR3 protein. The sample contains hundreds of thousands of distinct CDR3 sequences, approximately 24% of which appear only once. Material for sequencing was blood. The receptor set was obtained from a woman aged 30 to 39 with Graves' ophthalmopathy.

The table lists this clonotype with many counts. This rearrangement joins TRBV6-5 to TRBJ1-5; TRBD1 matches at 7 bases. In germline, CDR1 is MNHEY, CDR2 SVGAGI. Trimming removed 7 bases from V and 6 bases from J; junction bases left unmatched: 9. This CDR3 is built from 14 residues. The CDR3 nucleotides read TGTGCCAGCAAGAGACAGGGTTTATTTCAGCCCCAGCATTTT. It specifies CASKRQGLFQPQHF.

The rearrangement joins TRBV6-5 to TRBJ2-7; 8 bases are shared with TRBD1. V lost 2 bases to trimming and J lost 3 bases; unmatched junction nucleotides: 9. The germline V gene has CDR1 MNHEY and CDR2 SVGAGI. CDR3 length: 16 residues. CDR3 coding DNA: TGTGCCAGCAGTTACCCTTGGCGGGACAGGTACTACGAGCAGTACTTC. This encodes CASSYPWRDRYYEQYF.

The chain employs TRBV11-2 and TRBJ1-2; no definite D call. Germline assignment: CDR1 SGHAT and CDR2 FQNNGV. The length of the CDR3 is 14 residues. Trimming left V 2 bases short and J 4 bases short, with 11 bases between. CDR3 in amino acids: CASSLLDLGYGYTF. CDR3 DNA: TGTGCCAGCAGCTTATTAGACCTGGGCTATGGCTACACCTTC.

This clonotype was observed many times. This rearrangement joins TRBV7-8 to TRBJ2-7; D not certain. Germline assignment: CDR1 SGHVS and CDR2 FQNEAQ. Trimming stripped 0 bases from V and 5 bases from J, with 5 bases between. The CDR3 is 12 amino acids. The CDR3 spells CASSLARHEQYF. Here the CDR3 DNA reads TGTGCCAGCAGCTTAGCGAGGCACGAGCAGTACTTC.

This clonotype was observed a handful of times. This sequence may be a read error, since a much larger clone differs from it by one base. The chain uses TRBV11-1 and TRBJ2-2; no clear D gene. Germline lookup yields CDR1 SGHAT and CDR2 FQDESV (reference sequence). V lost 0 bases and J 7 bases, leaving 9 bases between the germline ends. This CDR3 has 14 amino acids. The CDR3 coding sequence is TGTGCCAGCAGCTTAGCGCTAAGCATCGGGGAGCTGTTTTTT. Amino acid sequence: CASSLALSIGELFF.

This clonotype was observed a few times. The chain carries TRBV28 and TRBJ1-2; 8 bases agree with TRBD1. Germline CDR1 MDHEN, CDR2 SYDVKM. The CDR3 consists of 14 residues. After removal of 7 bases from V and 5 bases from J, the junction contained 9 bases not matched to a gene. Here the CDR3 reads CASILDRVGYGYTF. The CDR3 coding sequence is TGTGCCAGCATCCTGGACAGGGTGGGATATGGCTACACCTTC.

This clonotype came up many times. J is TRBJ2-5 and V is TRBV5-4, with D tentatively TRBD1 (5 bases). The germline V and J ends were trimmed by 1 base and 0 bases, with 7 bases remaining between them. The CDR3 contains 14 residues. Germline lookup yields CDR1 SGHNT and CDR2 YYREEE (reference sequence). The CDR3 reads CASSLPGNQETQYF. The CDR3 DNA reads TGTGCCAGCAGCTTGCCAGGGAACCAAGAGACCCAGTACTTC.

With respect to this clonotype: A read error may account for a junction end that differs from germline. The rearrangement joins TRBV25-1 to TRBJ2-5; possible D gene TRBD2, 5 bases. This CDR3 is 16 amino acids long. Looked up from germline, CDR1 is MGHDK and CDR2 is SYGVNS. The CDR3 region is CASSEYRGAYQETKYF. The CDR3 nucleotides read TGTGCCAGCAGTGAATATCGGGGAGCGTACCAAGAGACCAAGTACTTC.

With regard to this clonotype: This clone may be a read error of a much larger clone one base away. The gene calls are TRBV4-1 and TRBJ2-7, with D perhaps TRBD2 (6 bases). The CDR3 contains 18 residues. Trimming pared 4 bases from V and 5 bases from J, leaving 27 bases between. CDR1 and CDR2 from the germline V gene are MGHRA and YSYEKL. CDR3 DNA: TGCGCCAGCAGCCTTACAAGAGGAGTTGGGGGGACTTCCCACGAGCAGTACTTC. Translation gives CASSLTRGVGGTSHEQYF.

This clonotype was picked up many times. The V and J genes are TRBV6-4 and TRBJ1-1; TRBD1 matches 9 bases. V lost 7 bases to trimming and J lost 2 bases; unmatched junction nucleotides: 14. In germline, CDR1 is MRHNA, CDR2 SNTAGT. CDR3 size: 17 residues. This CDR3 reads CASTRRGDRATNTEAFF. For the CDR3, the DNA is TGTGCCAGCACGCGGAGGGGGGACAGGGCCACTAACACTGAAGCTTTCTTT.

This clonotype was detected a few times. V is TRBV2 and J is TRBJ1-5, with D possibly matching TRBD1 (5 bases). Per the germline V gene, CDR1 is SNHLY and CDR2 is FYNNEI. The CDR3 extends over 15 amino acids. V was trimmed by 9 bases and J by 4 bases, leaving 19 bases between them. DNA of the CDR3: TGTGCCAGTACTAGAGGGGAACAAACTAATCAGCCCCAGCATTTT. Its translation: CASTRGEQTNQPQHF.

This clonotype was observed at least ten times. The rearrangement links TRBV29-1 to TRBJ2-5; the D is unclear. The germline V gene encodes CDR1 SQVTM and CDR2 ANQGSEA. V was trimmed by 3 bases and J by 4 bases, leaving 12 bases between them. The CDR3 totals 13 residues. CDR3 nucleotides: TGCAGCGTTGAGGCCGACCCGCCAGAGACCCAGTACTTC. The encoded protein is CSVEADPPETQYF.

This clonotype was detected many times. The J gene is TRBJ1-1, the V gene TRBV4-1; possible D gene TRBD1, 5 bases. This CDR3 is built from 17 residues. The germline V gene encodes CDR1 MGHRA and CDR2 YSYEKL. Trimming removed 0 bases at V and 4 bases at J, with 18 bases between. CDR3 bases: TGCGCCAGCAGCCAAGATGGTCGAAGGGGCAGTGGCACTGAAGCTTTCTTT. Its translation is CASSQDGRRGSGTEAFF.

This chain connects TRBV24-1 to TRBJ2-5; TRBD2 matches 9 bases. The CDR3 sequence is 15 residues long. Germline V gene data show CDR1 as KGHDR and CDR2 as SFDVKD. Germline trimming cut 0 bases from V and 3 bases from J; bases unmatched to any gene: 1. The CDR3 here is CATSDLQRGEETQYF. The CDR3 DNA sequence: TGTGCCACCAGTGATTTGCAGCGGGGGGAAGAGACCCAGTACTTC.